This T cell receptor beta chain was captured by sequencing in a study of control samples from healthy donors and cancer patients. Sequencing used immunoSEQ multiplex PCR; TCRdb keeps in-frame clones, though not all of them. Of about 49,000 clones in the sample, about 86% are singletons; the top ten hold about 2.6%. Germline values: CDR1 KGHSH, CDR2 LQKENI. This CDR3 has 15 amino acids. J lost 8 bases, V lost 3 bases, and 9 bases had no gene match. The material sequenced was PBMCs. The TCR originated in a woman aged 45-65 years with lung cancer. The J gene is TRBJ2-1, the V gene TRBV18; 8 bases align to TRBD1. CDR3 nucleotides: TGTGCCAGCTCACCTCCCGGGACAGGCGTCCATGAGCAGTTCTTC. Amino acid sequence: CASSPPGTGVHEQFF.